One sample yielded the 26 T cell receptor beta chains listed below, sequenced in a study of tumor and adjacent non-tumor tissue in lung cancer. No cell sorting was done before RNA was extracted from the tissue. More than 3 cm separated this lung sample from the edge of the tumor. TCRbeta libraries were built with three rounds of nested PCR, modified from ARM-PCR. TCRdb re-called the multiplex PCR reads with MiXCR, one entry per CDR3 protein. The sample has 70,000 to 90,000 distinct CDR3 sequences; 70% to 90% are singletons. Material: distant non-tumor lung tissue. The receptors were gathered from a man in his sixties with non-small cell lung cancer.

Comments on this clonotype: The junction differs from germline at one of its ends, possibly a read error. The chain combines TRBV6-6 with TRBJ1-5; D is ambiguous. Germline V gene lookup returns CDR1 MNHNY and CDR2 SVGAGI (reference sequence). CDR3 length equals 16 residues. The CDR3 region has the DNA TGTACCAGCTGTTCCGTAGGGCCCATGGGGAATCAGCCCCAGCATTTT. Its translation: CTSCSVGPMGNQPQHF.

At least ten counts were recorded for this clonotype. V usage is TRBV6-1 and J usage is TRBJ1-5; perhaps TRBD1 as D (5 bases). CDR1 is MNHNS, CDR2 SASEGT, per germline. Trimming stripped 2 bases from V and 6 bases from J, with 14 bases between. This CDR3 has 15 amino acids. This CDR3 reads CASSETRRGSQPQHF. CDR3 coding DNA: TGTGCCAGCAGTGAAACCAGAAGGGGAAGTCAGCCCCAGCATTTT.

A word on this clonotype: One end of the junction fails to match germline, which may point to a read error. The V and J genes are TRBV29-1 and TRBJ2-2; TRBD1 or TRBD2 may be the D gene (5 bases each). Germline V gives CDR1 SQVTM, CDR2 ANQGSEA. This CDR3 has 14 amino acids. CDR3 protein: CRVDGQGNTGELLF. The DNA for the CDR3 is TGCAGGGTTGACGGCCAGGGAAACACCGGGGAGCTGTTATTT.

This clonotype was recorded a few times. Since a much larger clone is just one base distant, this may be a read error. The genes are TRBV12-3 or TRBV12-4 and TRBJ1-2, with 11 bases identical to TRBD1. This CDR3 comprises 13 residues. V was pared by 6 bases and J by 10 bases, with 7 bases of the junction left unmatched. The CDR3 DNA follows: TGTGCCAGCAGCATACCGGGACAGGGGGACTACACCTTC. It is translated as CASSIPGQGDYTF.

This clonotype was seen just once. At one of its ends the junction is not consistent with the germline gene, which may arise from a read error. DNA for the CDR3: TGCGCCAGCAGTTCCCGGGCCAAAAGAGATCCGCAGTATTTT. This translates into CASSSRAKRDPQYF. V usage is TRBV6-2 or TRBV6-3 and J usage is TRBJ2-3; D gene uncertain. This CDR3 spans 14 amino acids. Germline values: CDR1 MNHEY, CDR2 SVGEGT.

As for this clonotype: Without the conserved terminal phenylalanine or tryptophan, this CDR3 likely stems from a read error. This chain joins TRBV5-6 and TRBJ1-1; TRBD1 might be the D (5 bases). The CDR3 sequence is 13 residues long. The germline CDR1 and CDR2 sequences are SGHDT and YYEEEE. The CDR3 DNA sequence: TGTACCAGCAGCTTGCTTCGGGGCAGTGAAGCTTTCTAT. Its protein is CTSSLLRGSEAFY.

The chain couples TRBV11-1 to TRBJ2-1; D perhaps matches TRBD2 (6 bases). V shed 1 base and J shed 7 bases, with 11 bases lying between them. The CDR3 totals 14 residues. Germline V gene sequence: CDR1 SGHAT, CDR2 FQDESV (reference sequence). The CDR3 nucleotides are TGTGCCAGCAGCTTAGGGGGGGACTTAAATGAGCAGTTCTTC. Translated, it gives CASSLGGDLNEQFF.

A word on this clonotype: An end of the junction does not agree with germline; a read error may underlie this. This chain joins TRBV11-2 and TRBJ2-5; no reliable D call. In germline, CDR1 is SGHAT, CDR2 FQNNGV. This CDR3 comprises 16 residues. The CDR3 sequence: CASSPTMGGPKETQYF. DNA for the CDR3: TGTGCCAGCAGCCCCACAATGGGTGGGCCAAAGGAGACACAGTACTTC. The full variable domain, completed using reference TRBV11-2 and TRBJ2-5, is EAGVAQSPRYKIIEKRQSVAFWCNPISGHATLYWYQQILGQGPKLLIQFQNNGVVDDSQLPKDRFSAERLKGVDSTLKIQPAKLEDSAVYLCASSPTMGGPKETQYFGPGTRLLVL.

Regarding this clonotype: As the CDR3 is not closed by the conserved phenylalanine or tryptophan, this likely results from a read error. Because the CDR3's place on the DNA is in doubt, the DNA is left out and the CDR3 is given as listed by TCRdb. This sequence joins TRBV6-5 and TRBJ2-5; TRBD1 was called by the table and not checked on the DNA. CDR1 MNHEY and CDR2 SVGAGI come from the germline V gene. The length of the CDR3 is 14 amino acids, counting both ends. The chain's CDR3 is CASSGTGTAGAQYV.

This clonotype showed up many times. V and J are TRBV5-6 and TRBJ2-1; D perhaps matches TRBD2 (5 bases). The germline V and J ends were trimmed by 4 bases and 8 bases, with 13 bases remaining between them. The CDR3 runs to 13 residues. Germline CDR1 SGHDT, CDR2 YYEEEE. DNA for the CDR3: TGTGCCAGCAGCCGGGGAACAGATCATGAGCAGTTCTTC. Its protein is CASSRGTDHEQFF.

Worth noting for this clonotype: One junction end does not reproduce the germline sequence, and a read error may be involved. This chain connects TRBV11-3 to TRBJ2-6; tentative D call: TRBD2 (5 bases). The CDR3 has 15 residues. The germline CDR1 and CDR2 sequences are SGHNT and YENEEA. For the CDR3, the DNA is TGTGCCAGTAGCTTAGAGGGAAGTGGGACCAACGTCCTGACTTTC. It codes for CASSLEGSGTNVLTF.

CDR3 DNA sequence: TGTGCCAGCAGTGTAGGGCCTGGGAAGGATACGCAGTATTTT. Protein: CASSVGPGKDTQYF. The rearrangement links TRBV12-3 or TRBV12-4 to TRBJ2-3, with D unclear. The CDR3 length is 14 residues. The germline V and J ends were trimmed by 5 bases and 6 bases, with 15 bases remaining between them.

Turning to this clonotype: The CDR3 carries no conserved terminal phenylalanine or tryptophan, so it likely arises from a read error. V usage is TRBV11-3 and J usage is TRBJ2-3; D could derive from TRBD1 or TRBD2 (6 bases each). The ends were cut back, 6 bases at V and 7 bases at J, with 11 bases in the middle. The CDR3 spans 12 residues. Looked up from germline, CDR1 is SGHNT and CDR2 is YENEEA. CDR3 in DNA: TGTGCCAGCAGGAGGGGGGCAAATACGCAGTATTCT. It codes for CASRRGANTQYS.

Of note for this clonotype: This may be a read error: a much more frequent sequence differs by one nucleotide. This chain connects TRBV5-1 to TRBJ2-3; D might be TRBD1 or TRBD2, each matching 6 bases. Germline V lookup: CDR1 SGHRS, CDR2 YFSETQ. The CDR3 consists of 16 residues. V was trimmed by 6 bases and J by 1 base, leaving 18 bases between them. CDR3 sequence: CASKLDEGGGTDTQYF. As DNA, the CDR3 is TGCGCCAGCAAACTAGATGAGGGGGGTGGCACAGATACGCAGTATTTT.

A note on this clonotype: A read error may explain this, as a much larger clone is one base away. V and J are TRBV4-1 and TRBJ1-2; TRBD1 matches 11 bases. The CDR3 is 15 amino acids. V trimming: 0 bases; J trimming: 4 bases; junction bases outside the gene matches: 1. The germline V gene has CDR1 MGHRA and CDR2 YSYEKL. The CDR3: CASSQEGTGGYGYTF. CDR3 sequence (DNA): TGCGCCAGCAGCCAAGAAGGGACAGGGGGCTATGGCTACACCTTC.

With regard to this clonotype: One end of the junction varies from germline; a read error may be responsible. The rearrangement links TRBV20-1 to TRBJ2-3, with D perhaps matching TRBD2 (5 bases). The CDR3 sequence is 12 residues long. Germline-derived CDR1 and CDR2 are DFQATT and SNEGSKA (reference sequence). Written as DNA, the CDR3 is TGCAGTGCTAGAGAGGGGAGCGCTACGCAGTATTTC. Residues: CSAREGSATQYF.

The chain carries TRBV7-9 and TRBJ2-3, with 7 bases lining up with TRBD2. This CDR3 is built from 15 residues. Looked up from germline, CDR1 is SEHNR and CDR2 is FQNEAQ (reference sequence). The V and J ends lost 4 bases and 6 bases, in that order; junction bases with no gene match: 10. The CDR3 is CASSSSRGVGDTQYF. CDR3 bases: TGTGCCAGCAGCTCCTCCCGGGGGGTAGGGGATACGCAGTATTTT.

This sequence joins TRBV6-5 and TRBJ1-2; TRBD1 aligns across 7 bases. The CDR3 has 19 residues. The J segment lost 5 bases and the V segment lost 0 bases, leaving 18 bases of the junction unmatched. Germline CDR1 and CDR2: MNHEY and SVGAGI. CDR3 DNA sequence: TGTGCCAGCAGTTACTCGTACCTCTTTCCGGGACAGAGTCCTTATGGCTACACCTTC. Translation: CASSYSYLFPGQSPYGYTF.

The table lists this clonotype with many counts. CDR3 coding DNA: TGTGCCAGCAGCCCGAGACAGACGGCCGAGCAGTACTTC. It is translated as CASSPRQTAEQYF. The chain links TRBV5-6 to TRBJ2-7; D perhaps matches TRBD1 (5 bases). Trimming pared 4 bases from V and 6 bases from J, leaving 14 bases between. Germline V CDR1 and CDR2: SGHDT, YYEEEE. The CDR3 runs 13 residues.

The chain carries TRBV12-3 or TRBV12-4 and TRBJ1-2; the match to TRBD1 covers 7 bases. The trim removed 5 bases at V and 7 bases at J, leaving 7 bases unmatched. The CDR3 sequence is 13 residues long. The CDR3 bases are TGTGCCAGCAGTACCCGACAGGGATGTGGCTACACCTTC. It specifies CASSTRQGCGYTF.

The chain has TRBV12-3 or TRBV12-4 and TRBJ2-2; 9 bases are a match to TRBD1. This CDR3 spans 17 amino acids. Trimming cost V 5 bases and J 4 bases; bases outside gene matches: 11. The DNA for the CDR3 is TGTGCCAGCAGTCTTATTAGGACAGGGGAATGCACCGGGGAGCTGTTTTTT. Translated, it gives CASSLIRTGECTGELFF.

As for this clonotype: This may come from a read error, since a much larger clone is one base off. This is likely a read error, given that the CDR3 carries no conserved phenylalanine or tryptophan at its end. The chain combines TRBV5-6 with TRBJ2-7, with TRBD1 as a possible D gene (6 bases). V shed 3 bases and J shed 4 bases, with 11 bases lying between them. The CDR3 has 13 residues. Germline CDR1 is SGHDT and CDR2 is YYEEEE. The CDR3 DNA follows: TGTGCCAGCAGCTGGGACAACAATTACGAGCAGTACTTA. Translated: CASSWDNNYEQYL.

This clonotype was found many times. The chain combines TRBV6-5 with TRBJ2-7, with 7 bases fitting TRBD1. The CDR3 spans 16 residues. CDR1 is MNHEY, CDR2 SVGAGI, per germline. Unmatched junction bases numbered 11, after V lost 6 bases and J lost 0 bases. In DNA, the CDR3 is TGTGCCAGCAGCGCTTGGGGACAGTCTAGCTCCTACGAGCAGTACTTC. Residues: CASSAWGQSSSYEQYF.

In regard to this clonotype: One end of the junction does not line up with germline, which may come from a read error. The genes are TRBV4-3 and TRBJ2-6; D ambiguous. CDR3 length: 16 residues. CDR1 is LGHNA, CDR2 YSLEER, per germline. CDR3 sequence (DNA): TGTACCAGCAGCCAAGAGGCGGTGTCTGGGGTCAACGTCCTGACTTTC. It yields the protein CTSSQEAVSGVNVLTF.

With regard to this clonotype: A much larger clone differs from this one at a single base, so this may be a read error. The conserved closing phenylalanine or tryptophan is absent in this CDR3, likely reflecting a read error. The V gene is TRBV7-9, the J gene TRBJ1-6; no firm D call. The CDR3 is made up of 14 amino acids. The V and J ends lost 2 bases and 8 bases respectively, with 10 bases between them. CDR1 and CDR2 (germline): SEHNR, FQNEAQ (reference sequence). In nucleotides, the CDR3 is TGTGCCAGCAGCTTAAATCATGGGGATTCACCCCTCCACTTA. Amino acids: CASSLNHGDSPLHL.

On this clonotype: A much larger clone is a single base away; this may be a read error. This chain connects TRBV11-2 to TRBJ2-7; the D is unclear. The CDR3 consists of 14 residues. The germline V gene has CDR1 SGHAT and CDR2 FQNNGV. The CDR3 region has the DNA TGTGCCAGCAGCTTAGATCCGATCTCCTTCGAGCAGTACTTC. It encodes CASSLDPISFEQYF.